The clone carrying this T cell receptor (beta chain) was observed a single time. The sample belongs to a study of blood T cell repertoires in COVID-19. Whole-study context: Researchers got acute and convalescent COVID-19 samples from the United States, Italy and Spain. Nucleic acid was either cDNA or gDNA, and it came from T cells, B-cell-depleted T cells, or PBMCs.

Methods used by the authors: Reference gene primer amplification gave nucleated cell count estimates. Method: immunoSEQ multiplex PCR; TCRdb's copy keeps in-frame clones and lacks some. V, J and clone size derive from that table, while D and trimming were established from the DNA sequence. This repertoire shows around 180,000 clones, about four fifths found once; its top ten account for approximately 12%. Recruited during active infection, patients (from Seattle) were subsequently followed longitudinally. The source is a woman of 80 years or more with COVID-19, enrolled during active disease. The sequenced material came from peripheral blood.

The CDR3 region is CSVGAGTEAFF. CDR3 DNA: TGCAGCGTTGGGGCAGGCACTGAAGCTTTCTTT. The V gene is TRBV29-1, the J gene TRBJ1-1; D call uncertain. Per germline, CDR1 SQVTM and CDR2 ANQGSEA. The CDR3 is 11 residues long. V was cut by 4 bases and J by 4 bases, with 7 bases left in between.